A selection of T cell receptor beta chains follows, all from one sample in a study of blood T cells in healthy people across ages. TCRdb processed the 5' RACE reads anew with MiXCR; each CDR3 protein has one entry. The sample shows more than 650,000 distinct CDR3 sequences, approximately 21% of them seen only once. The sequenced sample consisted of blood. The receptors shown here come from a man aged 65 to 85 in good health. Each CDR3 is given with its conserved first and last residue. The order of the fields is V gene, J gene, CDR3 protein.

TRBV20-1	.	CSAPLAGGSYEQYF
TRBV11-2	TRBJ2-4	CASSRRNIQYF
TRBV5-1	TRBJ2-1	CASSLEAGGDEQFF
TRBV6-5	TRBJ2-3	CASSNKSRLAGKLDTQYF
TRBV14	TRBJ2-5	CASSQGDLRKTQYF
TRBV19	TRBJ2-2	CASISRSAYTGELFF
TRBV11-2	TRBJ2-7	CASSLAQDRLLYF
TRBV12-3/TRBV12-4	TRBJ1-6	CASSLGPLNSPLHF
TRBV9	TRBJ2-3	CASGLGARQDTDTQYF
TRBV29-1	TRBJ2-1	CSVEVGSYNEQFF
TRBV6-2/TRBV6-3	TRBJ2-2	CASVNRGLDGELFF
TRBV14	TRBJ2-5	CASSQVRNRGLETQYF
TRBV11-2	TRBJ1-3	CASSLGLAGNTIYF
TRBV6-4	.	CASSDSTPAEQFF
TRBV5-1	TRBJ2-5	CASSLGLAGVLETQYF
TRBV7-8	TRBJ1-1	CASSLASGTVNTEAFF
TRBV30	TRBJ2-5	CAWSRDRTAQETQYF
TRBV30	TRBJ2-1	CAWSRLAGEQFF
TRBV18	TRBJ2-4	CASSTTSIAKNIQYF
TRBV19	TRBJ2-1	CASSISSGILKVGVRDEQFF
TRBV5-5	TRBJ1-4	CASSLVAFNEKLFF
TRBV6-5	TRBJ2-4	CASRPTGPRKVKNIQYF
TRBV7-9	.	CASSLKVYEQYF
TRBV11-3	TRBJ2-5	CASSLGDRLAGDISQYF
TRBV5-5	TRBJ2-5	CASRRTLKETQYF
TRBV20-1	TRBJ2-4	CSAGPGLAGGIQYF
TRBV18	TRBJ1-4	CASSPSLRDSEKLFF
TRBV21-1	TRBJ1-2	CASSKLTEIYGYTF
TRBV12-3/TRBV12-4	.	CASSYRGSETQYF
TRBV19	TRBJ1-2	CARSPGLIFAGYTF
TRBV6-5	TRBJ1-2	CVSSWDSYGYTF
TRBV6-2/TRBV6-3	TRBJ2-1	CASSYSMPSYNEQFF
TRBV28	TRBJ1-4	CASSPSTATNEKLFF
TRBV27	TRBJ2-3	CASSLGYTDTQYF
TRBV5-1	TRBJ2-5	CASSLAESGGTQYF
TRBV20-1	TRBJ2-4	CSARVAGTPINIQYF
TRBV6-1	TRBJ1-2	CASSETRQNYGYTF
TRBV28	TRBJ2-1	CASRPGTSNNEQFF
TRBV29-1	TRBJ1-4	CSVSGSGEKLFF
TRBV12-5	.	CASGLVQGSNEQFF
TRBV5-1	TRBJ2-1	CASSLPTGVSYNEQFF
TRBV30	TRBJ1-6	CAWSAGQDNSPLHF
TRBV5-1	TRBJ2-1	CASRRGPEDEQFF
TRBV27	TRBJ2-3	CASSLSSYTDTQYF
TRBV12-3/TRBV12-4	TRBJ2-7	CASGTGIFYEQYF